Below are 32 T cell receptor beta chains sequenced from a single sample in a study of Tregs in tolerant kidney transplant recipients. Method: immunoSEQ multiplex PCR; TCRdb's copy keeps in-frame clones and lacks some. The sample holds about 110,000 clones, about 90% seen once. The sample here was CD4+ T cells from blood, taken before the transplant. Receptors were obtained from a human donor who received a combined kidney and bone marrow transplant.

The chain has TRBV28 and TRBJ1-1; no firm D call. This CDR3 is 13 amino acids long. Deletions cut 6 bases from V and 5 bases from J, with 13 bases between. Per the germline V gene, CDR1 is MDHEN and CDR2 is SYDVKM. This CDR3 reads CASRLLRGTEAFF. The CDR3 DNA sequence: TGTGCCAGCAGGCTTCTTCGGGGAACTGAAGCTTTCTTT.

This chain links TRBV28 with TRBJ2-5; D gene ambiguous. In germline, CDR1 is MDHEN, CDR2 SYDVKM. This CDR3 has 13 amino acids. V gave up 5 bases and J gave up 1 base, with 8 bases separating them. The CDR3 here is CASSPPRQETQYF. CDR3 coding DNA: TGTGCCAGCAGTCCCCCCCGCCAAGAGACCCAGTACTTC.

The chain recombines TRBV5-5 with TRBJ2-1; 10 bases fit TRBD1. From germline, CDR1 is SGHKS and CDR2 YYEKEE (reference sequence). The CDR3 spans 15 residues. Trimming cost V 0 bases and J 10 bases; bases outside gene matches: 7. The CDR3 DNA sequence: TGTGCCAGCAGCTTGGAGGGACAGGGGTCACGGGAGCAGTTCTTC. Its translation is CASSLEGQGSREQFF.

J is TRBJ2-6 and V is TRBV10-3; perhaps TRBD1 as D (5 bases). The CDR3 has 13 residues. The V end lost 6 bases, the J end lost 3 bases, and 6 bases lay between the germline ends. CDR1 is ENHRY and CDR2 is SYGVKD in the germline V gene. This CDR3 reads CAISRDGANVLTF. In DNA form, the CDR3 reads TGTGCCATCAGCAGGGATGGGGCCAACGTCCTGACTTTC.

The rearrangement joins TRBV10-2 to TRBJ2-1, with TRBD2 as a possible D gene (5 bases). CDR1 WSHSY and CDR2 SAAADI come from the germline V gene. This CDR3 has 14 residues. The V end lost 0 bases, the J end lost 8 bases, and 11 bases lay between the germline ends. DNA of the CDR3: TGCGCCAGCAGTGAGTCGAGGGCACGTGATGAGCAGTTCTTC. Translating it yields CASSESRARDEQFF.

CDR3 sequence: CASSESSGTSLREQYF. The CDR3 region has the DNA TGCGCCAGCAGTGAGTCGTCTGGGACTAGCCTGCGAGAGCAGTACTTC. The V call is TRBV10-1, the J call TRBJ2-7; 9 nucleotides line up with TRBD2. The V and J ends lost 0 bases and 7 bases, in that order; junction bases with no gene match: 10. This CDR3 has 16 amino acids. CDR1 is WNHNN and CDR2 is SYGVQD in the germline V gene (reference sequence).

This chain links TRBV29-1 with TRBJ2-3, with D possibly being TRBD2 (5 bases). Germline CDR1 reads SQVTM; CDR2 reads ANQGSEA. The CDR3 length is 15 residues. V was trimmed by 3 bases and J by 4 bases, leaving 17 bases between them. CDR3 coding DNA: TGCAGCGTTGAGGGAGACTACTCGCGGCCAGATACGCAGTATTTT. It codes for CSVEGDYSRPDTQYF.

CDR3 in amino acids: CASSTGQFYNSPLHF. Here the CDR3 DNA reads TGTGCCAGTAGTACGGGACAGTTCTATAATTCACCCCTCCACTTT. The chain joins TRBV19 to TRBJ1-6, with 7 bases lining up with TRBD1. The CDR3 totals 15 residues. Germline lookup yields CDR1 LNHDA and CDR2 SQIVND (reference sequence). With 4 bases clipped from V and 3 bases from J, the junction kept 3 bases outside the gene matches. Together with reference TRBV19 and TRBJ1-6, the CDR3 gives the full variable domain: DGGITQSPKYLFRKEGQNVTLSCEQNLNHDAMYWYRQDPGQGLRLIYYSQIVNDFQKGDIAEGYSVSREKKESFPLTVTSAQKNPTAFYLCASSTGQFYNSPLHFGNGTRLTVT.

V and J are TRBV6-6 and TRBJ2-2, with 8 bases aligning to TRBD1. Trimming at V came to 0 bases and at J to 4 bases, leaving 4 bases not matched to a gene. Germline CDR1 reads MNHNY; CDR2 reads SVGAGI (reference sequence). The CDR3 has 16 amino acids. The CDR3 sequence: CASSYSRGHITGELFF. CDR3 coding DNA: TGTGCCAGCAGTTACTCCAGGGGGCATATCACCGGGGAGCTGTTTTTT.

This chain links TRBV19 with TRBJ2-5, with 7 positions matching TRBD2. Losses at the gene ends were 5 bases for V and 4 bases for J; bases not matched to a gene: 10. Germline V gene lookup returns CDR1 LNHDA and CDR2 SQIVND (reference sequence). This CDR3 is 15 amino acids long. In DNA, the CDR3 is TGTGCCAGTAGTTCATATAGCGGGCAAGGAGAGACCCAGTACTTC. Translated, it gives CASSSYSGQGETQYF.

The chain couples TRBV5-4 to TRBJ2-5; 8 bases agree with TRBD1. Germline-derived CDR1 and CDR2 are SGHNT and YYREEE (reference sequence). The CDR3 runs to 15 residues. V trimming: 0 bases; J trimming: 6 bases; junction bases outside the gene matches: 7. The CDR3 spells CASSLEGRGLQTQYF. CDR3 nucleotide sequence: TGTGCCAGCAGCTTGGAGGGCAGGGGGCTTCAGACCCAGTACTTC.

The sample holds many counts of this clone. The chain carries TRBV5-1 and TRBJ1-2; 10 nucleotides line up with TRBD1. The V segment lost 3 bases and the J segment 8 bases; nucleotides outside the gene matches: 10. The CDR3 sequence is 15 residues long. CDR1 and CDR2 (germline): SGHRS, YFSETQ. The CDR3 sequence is CASSSDPGTGAGYTF. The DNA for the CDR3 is TGCGCCAGCAGCTCGGATCCCGGGACAGGGGCCGGCTACACCTTC.

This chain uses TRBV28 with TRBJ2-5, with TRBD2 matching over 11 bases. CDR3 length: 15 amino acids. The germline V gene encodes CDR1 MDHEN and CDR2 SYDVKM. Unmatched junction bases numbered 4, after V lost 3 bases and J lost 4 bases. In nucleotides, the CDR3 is TGTGCCAGCAGTTTTCTAGCGGGAGGAGGAGAGACCCAGTACTTC. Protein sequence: CASSFLAGGGETQYF.

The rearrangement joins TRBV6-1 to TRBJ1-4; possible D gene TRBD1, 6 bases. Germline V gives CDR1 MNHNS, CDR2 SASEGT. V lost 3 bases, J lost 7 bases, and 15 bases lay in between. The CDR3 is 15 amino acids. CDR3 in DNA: TGTGCCAGCAGTGATACCCAGGGGCCGGGTGAAAAACTGTTTTTT. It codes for CASSDTQGPGEKLFF.

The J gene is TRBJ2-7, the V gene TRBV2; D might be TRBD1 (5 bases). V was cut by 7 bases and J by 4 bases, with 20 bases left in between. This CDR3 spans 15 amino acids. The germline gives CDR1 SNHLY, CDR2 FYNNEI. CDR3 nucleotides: TGTGCCAGCACCTCCGTTGGGCAGGGTAATTACGAGCAGTACTTC. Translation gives CASTSVGQGNYEQYF.

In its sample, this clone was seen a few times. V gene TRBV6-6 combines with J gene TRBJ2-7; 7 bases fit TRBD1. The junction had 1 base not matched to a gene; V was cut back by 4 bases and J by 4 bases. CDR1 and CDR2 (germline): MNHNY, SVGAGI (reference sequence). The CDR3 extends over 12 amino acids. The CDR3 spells CASSSRGYEQYF. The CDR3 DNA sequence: TGTGCCAGCAGTTCCAGGGGGTACGAGCAGTACTTC.

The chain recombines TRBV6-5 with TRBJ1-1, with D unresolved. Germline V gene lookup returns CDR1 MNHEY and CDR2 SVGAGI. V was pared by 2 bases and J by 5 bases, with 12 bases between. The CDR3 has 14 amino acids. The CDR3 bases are TGTGCCAGCAGTTACCTGCGGAGAGGGACTGAAGCTTTCTTT. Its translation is CASSYLRRGTEAFF.

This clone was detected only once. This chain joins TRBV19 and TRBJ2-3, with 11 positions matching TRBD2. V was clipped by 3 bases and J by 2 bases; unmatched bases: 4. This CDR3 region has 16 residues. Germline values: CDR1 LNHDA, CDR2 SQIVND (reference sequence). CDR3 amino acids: CASSITSGSFTDTQYF. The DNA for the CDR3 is TGTGCCAGTAGTATCACTAGCGGGAGTTTCACAGATACGCAGTATTTT. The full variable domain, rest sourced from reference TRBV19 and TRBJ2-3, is DGGITQSPKYLFRKEGQNVTLSCEQNLNHDAMYWYRQDPGQGLRLIYYSQIVNDFQKGDIAEGYSVSREKKESFPLTVTSAQKNPTAFYLCASSITSGSFTDTQYFGPGTRLTVL.

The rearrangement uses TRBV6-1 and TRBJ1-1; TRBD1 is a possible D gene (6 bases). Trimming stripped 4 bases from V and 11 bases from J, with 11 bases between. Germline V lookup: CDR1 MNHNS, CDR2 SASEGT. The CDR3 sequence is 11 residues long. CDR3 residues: CASSGAGAAFF. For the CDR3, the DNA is TGTGCCAGCAGTGGGGCGGGGGCGGCTTTCTTT.

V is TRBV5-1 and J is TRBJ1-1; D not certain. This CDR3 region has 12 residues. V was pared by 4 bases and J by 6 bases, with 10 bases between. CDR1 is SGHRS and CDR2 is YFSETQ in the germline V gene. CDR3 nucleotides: TGCGCCAGCAGCCTCCTAGGTTCTGAAGCTTTCTTT. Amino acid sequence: CASSLLGSEAFF.

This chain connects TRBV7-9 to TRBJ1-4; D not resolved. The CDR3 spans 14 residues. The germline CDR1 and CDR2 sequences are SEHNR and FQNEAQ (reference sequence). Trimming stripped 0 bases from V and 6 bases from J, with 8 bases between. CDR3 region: CASSLAEVDEKLFF. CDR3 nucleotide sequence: TGTGCCAGCAGCTTAGCCGAGGTTGATGAAAAACTGTTTTTT. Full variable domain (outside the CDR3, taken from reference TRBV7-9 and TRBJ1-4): DTGVSQNPRHKITKRGQNVTFRCDPISEHNRLYWYRQTLGQGPEFLTYFQNEAQLEKSRLLSDRFSAERPKGSFSTLEIQRTEQGDSAMYLCASSLAEVDEKLFFGSGTQLSVL.

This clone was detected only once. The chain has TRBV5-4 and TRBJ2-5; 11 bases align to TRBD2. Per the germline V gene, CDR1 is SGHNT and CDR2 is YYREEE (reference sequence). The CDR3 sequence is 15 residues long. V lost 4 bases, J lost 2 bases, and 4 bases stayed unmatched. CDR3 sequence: CASSRTSGSQETQYF. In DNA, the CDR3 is TGTGCCAGCAGCCGTACTAGCGGGAGTCAAGAGACCCAGTACTTC.

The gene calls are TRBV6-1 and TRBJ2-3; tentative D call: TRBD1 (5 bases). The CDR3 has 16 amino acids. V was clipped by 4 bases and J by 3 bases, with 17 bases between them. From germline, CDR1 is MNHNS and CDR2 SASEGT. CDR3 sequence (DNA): TGTGCCAGCAGTGCCCCAGGGTTAGAGAGAACAGATACGCAGTATTTT. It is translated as CASSAPGLERTDTQYF.

Here the CDR3 reads CASSPGTGYNEQFF. The CDR3 bases are TGTGCCAGCAGCCCCGGGACAGGCTACAATGAGCAGTTCTTC. V and J are TRBV7-7 and TRBJ2-1; 8 bases match TRBD1. Germline values: CDR1 SSHAT, CDR2 FNYEAQ (reference sequence). The CDR3 covers 14 residues. The V segment lost 5 bases and the J segment 3 bases; nucleotides outside the gene matches: 3.

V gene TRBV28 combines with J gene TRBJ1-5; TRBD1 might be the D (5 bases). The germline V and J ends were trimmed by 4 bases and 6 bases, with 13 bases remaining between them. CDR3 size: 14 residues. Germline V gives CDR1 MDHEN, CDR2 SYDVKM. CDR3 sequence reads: CASSSGRESQPQHF. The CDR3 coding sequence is TGTGCCAGCAGTTCGGGCAGGGAAAGTCAGCCCCAGCATTTT.

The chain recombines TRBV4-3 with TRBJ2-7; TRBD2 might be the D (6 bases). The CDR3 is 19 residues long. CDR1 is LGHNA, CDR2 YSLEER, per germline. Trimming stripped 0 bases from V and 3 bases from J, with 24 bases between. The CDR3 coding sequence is TGCGCCAGCAGCCAAGATCTCATCGACCGGCGGGGCAATTTCTACGAGCAGTACTTC. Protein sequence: CASSQDLIDRRGNFYEQYF.

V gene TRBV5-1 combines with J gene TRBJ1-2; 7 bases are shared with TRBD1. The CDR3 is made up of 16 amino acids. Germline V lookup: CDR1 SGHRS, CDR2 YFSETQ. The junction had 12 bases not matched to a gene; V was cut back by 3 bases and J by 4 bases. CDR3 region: CASSSGLGDSSYGYTF. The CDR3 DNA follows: TGCGCCAGCAGCTCGGGACTAGGGGACAGCTCCTATGGCTACACCTTC.

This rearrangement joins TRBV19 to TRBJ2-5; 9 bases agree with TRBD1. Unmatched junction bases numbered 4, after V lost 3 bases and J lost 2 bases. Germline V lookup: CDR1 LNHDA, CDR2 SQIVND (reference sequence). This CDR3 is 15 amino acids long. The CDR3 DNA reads TGTGCCAGTAGTATTTGGGGACAGGGACAAGAGACCCAGTACTTC. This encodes CASSIWGQGQETQYF.

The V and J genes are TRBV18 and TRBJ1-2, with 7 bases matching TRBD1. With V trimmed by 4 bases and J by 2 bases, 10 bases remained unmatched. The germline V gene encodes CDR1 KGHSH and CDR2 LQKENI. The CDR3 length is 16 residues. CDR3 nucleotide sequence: TGTGCCAGCTCACATCGTGACAGGGTCGCAAACTATGGCTACACCTTC. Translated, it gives CASSHRDRVANYGYTF.

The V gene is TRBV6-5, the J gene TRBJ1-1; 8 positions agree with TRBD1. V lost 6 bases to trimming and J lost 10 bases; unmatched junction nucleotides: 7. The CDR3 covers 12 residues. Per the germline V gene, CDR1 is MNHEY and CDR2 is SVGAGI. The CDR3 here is CASSLDRVRAFF. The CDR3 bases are TGTGCCAGCAGCTTGGACAGGGTTAGAGCTTTCTTT.

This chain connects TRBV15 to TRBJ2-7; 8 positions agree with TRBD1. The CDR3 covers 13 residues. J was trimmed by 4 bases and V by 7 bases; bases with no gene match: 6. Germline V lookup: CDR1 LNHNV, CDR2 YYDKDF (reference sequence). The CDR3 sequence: CATTQGTGYEQYF. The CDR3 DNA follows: TGTGCCACCACCCAAGGGACAGGATACGAGCAGTACTTC.

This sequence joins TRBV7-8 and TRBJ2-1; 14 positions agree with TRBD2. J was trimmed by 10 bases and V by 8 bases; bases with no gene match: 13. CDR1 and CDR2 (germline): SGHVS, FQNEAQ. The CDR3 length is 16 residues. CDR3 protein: CASLQTSGGAREEQFF. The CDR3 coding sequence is TGTGCCAGCTTACAGACTAGCGGGGGGGCCAGGGAAGAGCAGTTCTTC.